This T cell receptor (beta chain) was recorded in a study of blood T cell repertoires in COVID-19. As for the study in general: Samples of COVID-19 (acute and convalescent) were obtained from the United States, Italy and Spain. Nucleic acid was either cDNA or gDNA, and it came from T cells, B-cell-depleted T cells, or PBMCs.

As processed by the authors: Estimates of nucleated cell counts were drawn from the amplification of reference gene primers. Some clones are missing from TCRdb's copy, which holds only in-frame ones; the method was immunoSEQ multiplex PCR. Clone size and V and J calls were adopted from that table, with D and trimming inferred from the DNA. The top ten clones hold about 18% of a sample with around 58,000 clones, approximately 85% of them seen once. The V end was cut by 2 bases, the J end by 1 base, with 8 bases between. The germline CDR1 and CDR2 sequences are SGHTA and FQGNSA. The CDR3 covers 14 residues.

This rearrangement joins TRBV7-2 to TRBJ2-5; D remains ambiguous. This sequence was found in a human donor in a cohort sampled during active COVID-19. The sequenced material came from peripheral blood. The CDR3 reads CASSLYLVQETQYF. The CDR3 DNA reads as TGTGCCAGCAGCTTATATTTAGTCCAAGAGACCCAGTACTTC.